The 32 T cell receptor beta chains below were found in one sample sequenced in a study of control samples from healthy donors and cancer patients. The repertoire was sequenced with immunoSEQ multiplex PCR; TCRdb's copy has only in-frame clones and lacks some. The data contain around 180,000 clones, 88% of them singletons. Sequenced material: blood. The source is a woman aged 25 to 39 in good health.

V usage is TRBV6-1 and J usage is TRBJ1-1; D gene unclear. Germline loops: CDR1 MNHNS, CDR2 SASEGT. The V end was cut by 0 bases, the J end by 5 bases, with 4 bases between. This CDR3 spans 12 amino acids. This CDR3 reads CASSEARTEAFF. CDR3 in DNA: TGTGCCAGCAGTGAAGCCCGTACTGAAGCTTTCTTT.

The chain carries TRBV24-1 and TRBJ1-2; 7 bases are shared with TRBD1. The CDR3 is 15 residues long. The J segment lost 4 bases and the V segment lost 4 bases, leaving 8 bases of the junction unmatched. The germline V gene has CDR1 KGHDR and CDR2 SFDVKD. The CDR3 region is CATSEGGQSFYGYTF. The CDR3 region has the DNA TGTGCCACCAGTGAGGGGGGACAGTCTTTCTATGGCTACACCTTC.

This sequence joins TRBV5-6 and TRBJ2-7, with TRBD2 matching over 7 bases. The CDR3 is made up of 15 amino acids. The germline gives CDR1 SGHDT, CDR2 YYEEEE. V gave up 2 bases and J gave up 6 bases; unmatched junction bases: 11. In DNA form, the CDR3 reads TGTGCCAGCAGCTTATCAGGGCGGGGGTACAGCGAGCAGTACGTC. It codes for CASSLSGRGYSEQYV.

This chain uses TRBV5-4 with TRBJ2-7, with 8 bases aligning to TRBD1. Trimming took 3 bases from V and 4 from J; bases not matched to a gene: 3. Germline V CDR1 and CDR2: SGHNT, YYREEE (reference sequence). The CDR3 has 13 amino acids. The CDR3 loop reads CASSWQGAYEQYV. CDR3 in DNA: TGTGCCAGCAGCTGGCAGGGGGCGTACGAGCAGTACGTC.

The genes are TRBV2 and TRBJ2-7; unclear D gene. V lost 1 base, J lost 6 bases, and 13 bases lay in between. Per the germline V gene, CDR1 is SNHLY and CDR2 is FYNNEI. This CDR3 has 14 amino acids. The CDR3 DNA sequence: TGTGCCAGCAGTGAAGGTATCTCGGCCTCCGAGCAGTACTTC. This codes for CASSEGISASEQYF.

The chain is built from TRBV19 and TRBJ2-4, with 7 bases that match TRBD1. Germline V gene sequence: CDR1 LNHDA, CDR2 SQIVND (reference sequence). J lost 0 bases, V lost 4 bases, and 15 bases had no gene match. The CDR3 has 19 residues. CDR3 amino acids: CASSNSLRQGLGAKNIQYF. For the CDR3, the DNA is TGTGCCAGTAGTAACTCCCTTCGACAGGGATTGGGAGCCAAAAACATTCAGTACTTC.

V gene TRBV12-3 or TRBV12-4 combines with J gene TRBJ1-6; D might be TRBD1 (5 bases). Trimming shortened V by 6 bases and J by 7 bases, and 10 bases separated the two germline ends. This CDR3 has 13 amino acids. CDR3 amino acids: CASSRGANSPLHF. Written as DNA, the CDR3 is TGTGCCAGCAGCCGAGGGGCAAATTCACCCCTCCACTTT.

This clone was counted once. The chain carries TRBV5-5 and TRBJ2-2; 7 bases match TRBD1. The CDR3 length is 15 residues. Per germline, CDR1 SGHKS and CDR2 YYEKEE (reference sequence). The J segment lost 2 bases and the V segment lost 4 bases, leaving 5 bases of the junction unmatched. The CDR3 DNA reads as TGTGCCAGCAGCACACAGGGGTCAAACACCGGGGAGCTGTTTTTT. Translating gives CASSTQGSNTGELFF. Supplemented by reference TRBV5-5 and TRBJ2-2, the full variable domain reads DAGVTQSPTHLIKTRGQQVTLRCSPISGHKSVSWYQQVLGQGPQFIFQYYEKEERGRGNFPDRFSARQFPNYSSELNVNALLLGDSALYLCASSTQGSNTGELFFGEGSRLTVL.

The rearrangement uses TRBV27 and TRBJ2-4, with TRBD2 identical over 8 bases. CDR1 and CDR2 from the germline V gene are MNHEY and SMNVEV (reference sequence). V lost 6 bases, J lost 8 bases, and 6 bases stayed unmatched. This CDR3 has 13 amino acids. The CDR3 here is CASRSGGPDIQYF. As DNA, the CDR3 is TGTGCCAGCAGGTCGGGGGGGCCGGACATTCAGTACTTC.

The count of this clone is one. The chain carries TRBV6-1 and TRBJ2-7, with 12 bases identical to TRBD1. J gave up 4 bases and V 3 bases, and 7 bases lay outside the gene matches. This CDR3 contains 16 residues. The V gene's germline CDR1 is MNHNS and CDR2 SASEGT. CDR3 amino acids: CASSDPRDRGRYEQYV. The CDR3 DNA reads TGTGCCAGCAGTGACCCCCGGGACAGGGGGCGTTACGAGCAGTACGTC.

The rearrangement joins TRBV28 to TRBJ1-2; D uncertain. The germline V gene encodes CDR1 MDHEN and CDR2 SYDVKM. V was shortened by 2 bases and J by 5 bases, with 15 bases between the two germline ends. The CDR3 has 15 amino acids. The CDR3 spells CASSLQIRGGYGYTF. The CDR3 DNA is TGTGCCAGCAGTTTACAGATCCGCGGTGGGTATGGCTACACCTTC.

The V gene is TRBV23-1, the J gene TRBJ2-3; D gene unclear. TRBV23-1 is recorded as an ORF, its role being uncertain. This CDR3 is 13 amino acids long. Trimming cost V 4 bases and J 7 bases, with 12 bases left between them. CDR3 nucleotide sequence: TGCGCCAGCAGTCTTAGGATCTCGTATACGCAGTATTTT. This codes for CASSLRISYTQYF.

CDR3 region: CASSQEWGTSNEQYF. The CDR3 DNA sequence: TGTGCCAGCAGCCAAGAGTGGGGGACTAGTAACGAGCAGTACTTC. This rearrangement joins TRBV3-1 (or the pseudogene TRBV3-2) to TRBJ2-7; TRBD2 agrees at 8 bases. Germline V gene sequence: CDR1 LGHDT, CDR2 YNNKEL (reference sequence). CDR3 length: 15 amino acids. J lost 5 bases, V lost 0 bases, and 6 bases had no gene match.

This chain connects TRBV3-1 (or the pseudogene TRBV3-2) to TRBJ2-3; maybe TRBD1 (6 bases). The CDR3 is 13 residues long. The ends were cut back, 2 bases at V and 5 bases at J, with 8 bases in the middle. Germline V gives CDR1 LGHDT, CDR2 YNNKEL (reference sequence). This CDR3 reads CASSQLGGDTQYF. Written as DNA, the CDR3 is TGTGCCAGCAGCCAATTAGGGGGAGATACGCAGTATTTT.

V and J are TRBV28 and TRBJ2-7; the D is unclear. The CDR3 covers 13 residues. Germline CDR1 MDHEN, CDR2 SYDVKM. V dropped 2 bases and J dropped 4 bases, with 9 bases sitting between them. Here the CDR3 reads CASSLQAIYEQYF. As DNA, the CDR3 is TGTGCCAGCAGTTTACAGGCTATATACGAGCAGTACTTC. The full variable domain, its missing parts supplied by reference TRBV28 and TRBJ2-7, is DVKVTQSSRYLVKRTGEKVFLECVQDMDHENMFWYRQDPGLGLRLIYFSYDVKMKEKGDIPEGYSVSREKKERFSLILESASTNQTSMYLCASSLQAIYEQYFGPGTRLTVT.

The chain uses TRBV5-6 and TRBJ2-4, with TRBD2 identical over 11 bases. The germline V gene has CDR1 SGHDT and CDR2 YYEEEE. The V segment lost 3 bases and the J segment 0 bases; nucleotides outside the gene matches: 8. The CDR3 is 18 amino acids. The CDR3 DNA is TGTGCCAGCAGCTCGACTAGCGGGACCTACCTAGCCAAAAACATTCAGTACTTC. This codes for CASSSTSGTYLAKNIQYF.

V and J are TRBV28 and TRBJ2-2; weak D call: TRBD1 (5 bases). This CDR3 comprises 17 residues. Germline values: CDR1 MDHEN, CDR2 SYDVKM. Trimming pared 2 bases from V and 5 bases from J, leaving 18 bases between. The CDR3 here is CASSLGARDWNTGELFF. DNA for the CDR3: TGTGCCAGCAGTTTAGGGGCCAGGGATTGGAATACCGGGGAGCTGTTTTTT.

The chain couples TRBV19 to TRBJ2-3; weak D call: TRBD2 (6 bases). The germline V and J ends were trimmed by 7 bases and 1 base, with 9 bases remaining between them. Germline assignment: CDR1 LNHDA and CDR2 SQIVND (reference sequence). The CDR3 extends over 13 amino acids. DNA for the CDR3: TGTGCCAGTATGTCTAGCGGCACAGATACGCAGTATTTT. Protein product: CASMSSGTDTQYF.

This sequence joins TRBV9 and TRBJ1-2, with 11 positions matching TRBD1. CDR3 length: 14 residues. Losses at the gene ends were 1 base for V and 7 bases for J; bases not matched to a gene: 3. Germline V gene data show CDR1 as SGDLS and CDR2 as YYNGEE. CDR3 nucleotides: TGTGCCAGCAGCGTACGGACAGGGGGCTCTGGCTACACCTTC. It encodes CASSVRTGGSGYTF. The variable domain in full, completed from reference TRBV9 and TRBJ1-2, reads DSGVTQTPKHLITATGQRVTLRCSPRSGDLSVYWYQQSLDQGLQFLIQYYNGEERAKGNILERFSAQQFPDLHSELNLSSLELGDSALYFCASSVRTGGSGYTFGSGTRLTVV.

CDR3 sequence: CASSPVVRGYTDTQYF. DNA for the CDR3: TGTGCCAGCTCACCAGTGGTACGGGGCTACACAGATACGCAGTATTTT. The J gene is TRBJ2-3, the V gene TRBV18; the D call may be TRBD1 or TRBD2 (5 bases each). CDR1 is KGHSH and CDR2 is LQKENI in the germline V gene. V shed 2 bases and J shed 2 bases, with 14 bases lying between them. The CDR3 totals 16 residues.

The chain couples TRBV25-1 to TRBJ1-5; tentative D call: TRBD1 (5 bases). The CDR3 is 13 residues long. The V gene lost 4 bases and the J gene lost 7 bases, with 11 bases spanning the gap. Germline CDR1 reads MGHDK; CDR2 reads SYGVNS. CDR3 nucleotide sequence: TGTGCCAGCAGTGGCGGGACGGGACAGCCCCAGCATTTT. It codes for CASSGGTGQPQHF.

This clone was seen only a few times. The rearrangement uses TRBV7-9 and TRBJ2-7, with D possibly being TRBD2 (5 bases). Germline CDR1 SEHNR, CDR2 FQNEAQ (reference sequence). The germline V and J ends were trimmed by 1 base and 5 bases, with 24 bases remaining between them. The CDR3 sequence is 18 residues long. The CDR3 loop is CASSLGWGVPSASDEQYF. The CDR3 DNA reads as TGTGCCAGCAGCTTAGGCTGGGGAGTACCCAGCGCGAGCGACGAGCAGTACTTC.

The chain carries TRBV6-5 and TRBJ2-7, with D possibly TRBD1 on 5 matching bases. There are 13 residues in the CDR3. Germline CDR1 MNHEY, CDR2 SVGAGI. V shed 8 bases and J shed 2 bases, with 13 bases lying between them. CDR3 sequence: CASQTSRAYEQYV. The CDR3 coding sequence is TGTGCCAGCCAAACCAGCAGGGCCTACGAGCAGTACGTC.

The chain joins TRBV28 to TRBJ1-1; D uncertain. The germline gives CDR1 MDHEN, CDR2 SYDVKM. The CDR3 consists of 16 residues. V gave up 7 bases and J gave up 4 bases, with 22 bases separating them. CDR3 in DNA: TGTGCCAGCATCATGAGCGACACTCTAAAGGGCACTGAAGCTTTCTTT. Encoded protein: CASIMSDTLKGTEAFF.

The chain uses TRBV25-1 and TRBJ2-1; D remains unclear. In germline, CDR1 is MGHDK, CDR2 SYGVNS. The CDR3 is 12 amino acids. V was shortened by 4 bases and J by 10 bases, with 11 bases between the two germline ends. The CDR3 DNA follows: TGTGCCAGCAGTGCCCGGGCACTCGAGCAGTTCTTC. This sequence encodes CASSARALEQFF. The full variable domain, in which reference TRBV25-1 and TRBJ2-1 provide the parts outside the CDR3, is EADIYQTPRYLVIGTGKKITLECSQTMGHDKMYWYQQDPGMELHLIHYSYGVNSTEKGDLSSESTVSRIRTEHFPLTLESARPSHTSQYLCASSARALEQFFGPGTRLTVL.

This clone was seen once. The V call is TRBV6-5, the J call TRBJ2-5; no reliable D call. This CDR3 comprises 11 residues. Trimming took 4 bases from V and 5 from J, leaving 5 bases between them. Germline values: CDR1 MNHEY, CDR2 SVGAGI. Here the CDR3 DNA reads TGTGCCAGCAGTTCACCCGAGACCCAGTACTTC. Its protein product is CASSSPETQYF.

The chain carries TRBV5-1 and TRBJ1-2; D unresolved. V shed 3 bases and J shed 0 bases, with 9 bases lying between them. Germline assignment: CDR1 SGHRS and CDR2 YFSETQ. The CDR3 is 14 amino acids. The CDR3 bases are TGCGCCAGCAGCTCTGAACCTACTAACTATGGCTACACCTTC. As protein: CASSSEPTNYGYTF. Looking up the rest from reference TRBV5-1 and TRBJ1-2 gives the full variable domain: KAGVTQTPRYLIKTRGQQVTLSCSPISGHRSVSWYQQTPGQGLQFLFEYFSETQRNKGNFPGRFSGRQFSNSRSEMNVSTLELGDSALYLCASSSEPTNYGYTFGSGTRLTVV.

The gene calls are TRBV24-1 and TRBJ2-3; 7 bases line up with TRBD2. V lost 1 base and J lost 0; bases outside the gene matches: 18. The length of the CDR3 is 21 residues. Germline V gene lookup returns CDR1 KGHDR and CDR2 SFDVKD. CDR3 DNA sequence: TGTGCCACCAGTGATTTTAGTGGGAGCGGGAAGGCCCTCCTCAGCACAGATACGCAGTATTTT. Translation: CATSDFSGSGKALLSTDTQYF.

The sample holds one count of this clone. This chain uses TRBV7-2 with TRBJ1-2; D is ambiguous. CDR1 and CDR2 (germline): SGHTA, FQGNSA. CDR3 size: 15 residues. V lost 1 base, J lost 1 base, and 10 bases lay in between. The CDR3 sequence: CASSLGPGSNYGYTF. In DNA form, the CDR3 reads TGTGCCAGCAGCTTAGGGCCAGGCAGTAACTATGGCTACACCTTC.

The rearrangement links TRBV7-8 to TRBJ2-2, with a weak D call TRBD2 (6 bases). V lost 4 bases and J 2 bases, leaving 11 bases between the germline ends. The CDR3 contains 15 residues. The germline CDR1 and CDR2 sequences are SGHVS and FQNEAQ. The CDR3 DNA is TGTGCCAGCAGCTCCCGGACTACCAACACCGGGGAGCTGTTTTTT. Protein product: CASSSRTTNTGELFF.

The chain employs TRBV25-1 and TRBJ2-3, with D hard to call. Germline V gene sequence: CDR1 MGHDK, CDR2 SYGVNS. The CDR3 contains 14 residues. The V end was cut by 4 bases, the J end by 2 bases, with 10 bases between. CDR3 in DNA: TGTGCCAGCAGTGGGCGGCTGACCACAGATACGCAGTATTTT. Translated, it gives CASSGRLTTDTQYF.

CDR3 sequence (DNA): TGTGCCAGCAGTTTAAAGGGGACTAGCTTCCACGAGCAGTACTTC. Protein product: CASSLKGTSFHEQYF. The chain links TRBV27 to TRBJ2-7, with 9 bases fitting TRBD2. CDR3 size: 15 residues. The V gene's germline CDR1 is MNHEY and CDR2 SMNVEV (reference sequence). V dropped 2 bases and J dropped 5; count of bases not matched to a gene: 7.